This T cell receptor beta chain was captured by sequencing in a study of patients and donors after allogeneic stem cell transplantation. TCRdb fed the RT-PCR reads into MiXCR, producing one record per CDR3 protein. The sample comprises some 200,000 distinct CDR3 sequences, less than 45% of which are singletons, and about 33% rests with the top ten. Trimming stripped 5 bases from V and 6 bases from J, with 10 bases between. The CDR3 extends over 13 amino acids. The germline V gene has CDR1 SEHNR and CDR2 FQNEAQ (reference sequence). The TCR sequence derives from a human donor who was either an allogeneic HSCT recipient or a stem cell or donor lymphocyte infusion donor (not recorded which). It is not recorded whose cells these are; they may come from a transplant donor. This sequence joins TRBV7-9 and TRBJ2-2; D is perhaps TRBD1 (7 bases). The sample was blood, either unsorted or a sorted T cell fraction (not recorded which). Here the CDR3 reads CASSAGQPGELFF. As DNA, the CDR3 is TGTGCCAGCAGCGCGGGACAGCCCGGGGAGCTGTTTTTT.